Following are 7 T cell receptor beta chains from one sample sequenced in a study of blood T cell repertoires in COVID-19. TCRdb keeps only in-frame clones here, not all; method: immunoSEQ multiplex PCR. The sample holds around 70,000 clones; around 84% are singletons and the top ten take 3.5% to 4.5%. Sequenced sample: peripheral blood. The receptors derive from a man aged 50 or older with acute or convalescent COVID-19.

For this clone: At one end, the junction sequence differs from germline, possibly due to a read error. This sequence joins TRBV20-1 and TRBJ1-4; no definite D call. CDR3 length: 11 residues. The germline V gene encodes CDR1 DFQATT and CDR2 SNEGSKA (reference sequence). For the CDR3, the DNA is TGCAGTGCTAGTACTTCGGGAGCCCCATATTTT. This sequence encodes CSASTSGAPYF.

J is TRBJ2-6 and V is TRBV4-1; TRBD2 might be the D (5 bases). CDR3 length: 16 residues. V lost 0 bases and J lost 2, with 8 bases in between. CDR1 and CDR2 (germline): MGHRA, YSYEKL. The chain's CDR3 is CASSQDPGTGANVLTF. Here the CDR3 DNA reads TGCGCCAGCAGCCAAGATCCGGGAACTGGGGCCAACGTCCTGACTTTC.

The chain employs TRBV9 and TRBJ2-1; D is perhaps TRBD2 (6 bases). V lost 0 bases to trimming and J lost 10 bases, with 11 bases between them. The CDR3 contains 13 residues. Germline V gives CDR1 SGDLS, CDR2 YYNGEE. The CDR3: CASSVATGGEQFF. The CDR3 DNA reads TGTGCCAGCAGCGTAGCTACTGGGGGGGAGCAGTTCTTC.

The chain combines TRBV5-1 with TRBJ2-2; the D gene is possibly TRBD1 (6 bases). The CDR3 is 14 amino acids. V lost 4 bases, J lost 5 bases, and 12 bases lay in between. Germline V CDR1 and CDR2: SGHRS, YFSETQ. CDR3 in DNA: TGCGCCAGCAGCGAACCTCAGGGGACCGGGGAGCTGTTTTTT. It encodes CASSEPQGTGELFF.

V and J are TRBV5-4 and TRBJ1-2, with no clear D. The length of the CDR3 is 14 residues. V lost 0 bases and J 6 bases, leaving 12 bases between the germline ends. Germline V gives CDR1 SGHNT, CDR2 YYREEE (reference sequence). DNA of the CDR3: TGTGCCAGCAGCTTGGCCGCGGCAAGAGATGGCTACACCTTC. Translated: CASSLAAARDGYTF.

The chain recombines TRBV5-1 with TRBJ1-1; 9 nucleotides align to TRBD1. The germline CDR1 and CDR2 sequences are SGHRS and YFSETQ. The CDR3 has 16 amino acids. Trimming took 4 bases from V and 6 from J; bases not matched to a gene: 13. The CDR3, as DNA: TGCGCCAGCAGCGTAATACCGGGACAGGGACAATCTGAAGCTTTCTTT. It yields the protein CASSVIPGQGQSEAFF.

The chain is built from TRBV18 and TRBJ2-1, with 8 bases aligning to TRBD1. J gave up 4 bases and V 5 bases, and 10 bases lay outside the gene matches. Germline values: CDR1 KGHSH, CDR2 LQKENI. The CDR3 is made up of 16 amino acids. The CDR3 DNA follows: TGTGCCAGCTCATCTCAGGGGACAGGTCTGTACAATGAGCAGTTCTTC. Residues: CASSSQGTGLYNEQFF.